The clone carrying this T cell receptor (beta chain) was counted ten times or more. These data belong to a study of T-cell reconstitution after alpha-beta-depleted transplantation in children. It was with unique molecular identifiers that the TCRbeta library was prepared. MiXCR, run by TCRdb on the PCR reads, gives a single entry per CDR3 protein. The data contain around 240,000 distinct CDR3 sequences, over 9.5% of them singletons. The CDR3 covers 16 residues. Germline CDR1 reads MDHEN; CDR2 reads SYDVKM. J lost 4 bases, V lost 4 bases, and 5 bases had no gene match. This sequence was found in a human donor who donated a stem cell graft to a child with SCID. Sequenced here: PBMCs from the stem cell graft donor, sampled from the stem cell graft. The chain is built from TRBV28 and TRBJ2-2, with 11 nucleotides matching TRBD2. The DNA for the CDR3 is TGTGCCAGCAGTTCCGGGACTAGCGGAATCACCGGGGAGCTGTTTTTT. It is translated as CASSSGTSGITGELFF.